These T cell receptor beta chains were read from a single sample in a study of T cell responses to AZD1222 COVID-19 vaccine. The method was immunoSEQ multiplex PCR; TCRdb's version includes in-frame clones alone and lacks a portion of them. The table lists around 130,000 clones, roughly 89% of them singletons. The specimen comprised peripheral blood, sampled 28 days after the second dose of the MenACWY control vaccine. The receptor set was obtained from an adult who received the MenACWY meningococcal vaccine as a control. CDR3s include the opening cysteine and the closing phenylalanine or tryptophan. D genes are given only for firm matches. Clone size is not always given. Where it is, it says once, few, many or a class for expanded clones.

CDR3 protein: CASSFIGSASPLHF
CDR3 DNA: TGTGCCAGCAGCTTCATCGGGTCTGCTTCACCCCTCCACTTT
D gene: -
clone size: -
J gene: TRBJ1-6
V gene: TRBV7-2

CDR3 protein: CASSQEPTTYEQYF
CDR3 DNA: TGCGCCAGCAGCCAGGAACCTACCACCTACGAGCAGTACTTC
D gene: -
clone size: -
J gene: TRBJ2-7
V gene: TRBV4-3

CDR3 protein: CASSLDVASNTGELFF
CDR3 DNA: TGCGCCAGCAGCTTGGATGTCGCCAGTAACACCGGGGAGCTGTTTTTT
D gene: -
clone size: -
J gene: TRBJ2-2
V gene: TRBV5-1

CDR3 protein: CASSAAGRETQYF
CDR3 DNA: TGTGCCAGCAGCGCCGCAGGGCGGGAGACCCAGTACTTC
D gene: -
clone size: -
J gene: TRBJ2-5
V gene: TRBV5-6

CDR3 protein: CASSIWGSSYEQYF
CDR3 DNA: TGTGCCAGTAGTATATGGGGGAGCTCCTACGAGCAGTACTTC
D gene: -
clone size: -
J gene: TRBJ2-7
V gene: TRBV19

CDR3 protein: CASSTSEGFGTGELFF
CDR3 DNA: TGTGCCAGCAGCACTTCCGAGGGGTTCGGTACCGGGGAGCTGTTTTTT
D gene: -
clone size: -
J gene: TRBJ2-2
V gene: TRBV11-2

CDR3 protein: CASSQTGNLYEQYF
CDR3 DNA: TGTGCCAGCAGCCAAACAGGGAATTTGTACGAGCAGTACTTC
D gene: -
clone size: -
J gene: TRBJ2-7
V gene: TRBV6-5

CDR3 protein: CASRDLAGELFF
CDR3 DNA: TGTGCCAGCAGGGACCTAGCCGGGGAGCTGTTTTTT
D gene: -
clone size: once
J gene: TRBJ2-2
V gene: TRBV6-5

CDR3 protein: CASSPGATLHEQYF
CDR3 DNA: TGTGCCAGCTCACCTGGGGCCACGCTCCACGAGCAGTACTTC
D gene: -
clone size: -
J gene: TRBJ2-7
V gene: TRBV18

CDR3 protein: CASSLPGSSTDTQYF
CDR3 DNA: TGTGCCAGCAGCTTGCCAGGGTCTAGCACAGATACGCAGTATTTT
D gene: -
clone size: -
J gene: TRBJ2-3
V gene: TRBV5-6

CDR3 protein: CASSPPGYEQYF
CDR3 DNA: TGTGCCAGCTCACCACCGGGCTACGAGCAGTACTTC
D gene: -
clone size: -
J gene: TRBJ2-7
V gene: TRBV18

CDR3 protein: CASSQDPGPTEAFF
CDR3 DNA: TGCGCCAGCAGCCAAGATCCGGGTCCTACTGAAGCTTTCTTT
D gene: -
clone size: -
J gene: TRBJ1-1
V gene: TRBV4-3